The 19 T cell receptor beta chains reported below all come from one sample, sequenced in a study of T-cell reconstitution after alpha-beta-depleted transplantation in children. Preparing the TCRbeta library involved the use of unique molecular identifiers. From the PCR reads, TCRdb called clonotypes with MiXCR, one entry per CDR3 protein. The sample includes 750,000 to 950,000 distinct CDR3 sequences, 15% to 20% seen only once; the top ten take approximately 5%. Sample: PBMCs, mostly from graft donor cells, taken 360 days after TCRalphabeta/CD19-depleted stem cell transplant. The receptors here all came from a male patient younger than 18 who had a stem cell transplant for acute lymphoblastic leukemia, so the T cells may come from the graft donor.

The rearrangement links TRBV12-3 or TRBV12-4 to TRBJ2-3, with 8 positions matching TRBD2. J was trimmed by 0 bases and V by 7 bases; bases with no gene match: 12. CDR3 size: 17 residues. CDR3: CASTPRVAGPSTDTQYF. The CDR3 bases are TGTGCCAGCACTCCCAGGGTAGCGGGGCCTAGCACAGATACGCAGTATTTT.

In this sample, this clonotype turned up a few times. This chain connects TRBV15 to TRBJ2-1, with D hard to call. This CDR3 has 14 residues. Deletions cut 3 bases from V and 10 bases from J, with 16 bases between. Looked up from germline, CDR1 is LNHNV and CDR2 is YYDKDF (reference sequence). The CDR3 nucleotides are TGTGCCACCAGCAGCCGTATGCTCACGGCCGAGCAGTTCTTC. Its protein is CATSSRMLTAEQFF.

This clonotype has only a few counts. This sequence joins TRBV5-1 and TRBJ1-1; no clear D. The germline gives CDR1 SGHRS, CDR2 YFSETQ. The V end was cut by 0 bases, the J end by 4 bases, with 4 bases between. The CDR3 covers 12 residues. The CDR3 DNA reads as TGCGCCAGCAGCTTGGGGCCCACTGAAGCTTTCTTT. Amino acid sequence: CASSLGPTEAFF.

This chain uses TRBV20-1 with TRBJ2-7; 12 positions match TRBD2. The ends lost 1 base at V and 5 bases at J; junction bases unmatched: 9. The CDR3 totals 16 residues. The germline V gene has CDR1 DFQATT and CDR2 SNEGSKA (reference sequence). The CDR3 region is CSARVLTSGSIDEQYF. The CDR3, as DNA: TGCAGTGCTAGAGTTTTGACTAGCGGGAGTATCGACGAGCAGTACTTC.

The rearrangement links TRBV15 to TRBJ2-5, with 7 bases matching TRBD2. CDR1 is LNHNV, CDR2 YYDKDF, per germline (reference sequence). Trimming removed 1 base from V and 5 bases from J; junction bases left unmatched: 7. CDR3 length equals 15 residues. CDR3 in DNA: TGTGCCACCAGCAGAGGCAGGGCGGGAGCCGAGACCCAGTACTTC. This translates into CATSRGRAGAETQYF.

The J gene is TRBJ2-7, the V gene TRBV27; TRBD2 agrees at 11 bases. This CDR3 contains 15 residues. Trimming took 11 bases from V and 2 from J; bases not matched to a gene: 11. Per germline, CDR1 MNHEY and CDR2 SMNVEV (reference sequence). The CDR3 bases are TGTGCCTCCCACGTTAGCGGGAGGGGTACCTACGAGCAGTACTTC. Protein sequence: CASHVSGRGTYEQYF.

A few counts support this clonotype. The V gene is TRBV20-1, the J gene TRBJ1-1, with TRBD1 matching 8 bases. Germline V lookup: CDR1 DFQATT, CDR2 SNEGSKA (reference sequence). The CDR3 has 16 residues. V trimming: 3 bases; J trimming: 5 bases; junction bases outside the gene matches: 14. The CDR3, as DNA: TGCAGTGCTAGCCTCCCTTCAAGGACAGGGAGGACTGAAGCTTTCTTT. As protein: CSASLPSRTGRTEAFF.

About this clonotype: Relative to the germline gene, one junction end is altered; a read error may explain this. This chain links TRBV20-1 with TRBJ2-7; no reliable D call. The CDR3 consists of 16 residues. Looked up from germline, CDR1 is DFQATT and CDR2 is SNEGSKA (reference sequence). The CDR3 spells CCARDQAAVPTYEQYF. CDR3 sequence (DNA): TGCTGTGCTAGAGATCAGGCGGCGGTTCCTACCTACGAGCAGTACTTC.

J is TRBJ2-7 and V is TRBV5-6, with a possible D match to TRBD2 (6 bases). The V gene's germline CDR1 is SGHDT and CDR2 YYEEEE. V lost 0 bases to trimming and J lost 2 bases, with 12 bases between them. The CDR3 contains 15 residues. The CDR3 DNA reads as TGTGCCAGCAGCTTGGTTCTAGCGAATCCCTACGAGCAGTACTTC. Translated, it gives CASSLVLANPYEQYF.

This clonotype was seen a handful of times. This chain uses TRBV20-1 with TRBJ1-1, with 7 bases fitting TRBD1. The CDR3 extends over 15 amino acids. The V segment lost 3 bases and the J segment 1 base; nucleotides outside the gene matches: 8. CDR1 is DFQATT, CDR2 SNEGSKA, per germline (reference sequence). This CDR3 reads CSASRDSPWNTEAFF. CDR3 bases: TGCAGTGCTAGCCGGGACAGCCCCTGGAACACTGAAGCTTTCTTT.

The chain recombines TRBV5-1 with TRBJ2-2; D remains unclear. Germline values: CDR1 SGHRS, CDR2 YFSETQ. The CDR3 has 14 residues. The V end was cut by 5 bases, the J end by 1 base, with 9 bases between. This CDR3 reads CASRGDLNTGELFF. The CDR3 bases are TGCGCCAGCAGGGGTGACTTGAACACCGGGGAGCTGTTTTTT.

The genes are TRBV7-3 and TRBJ2-5, with a weak D call TRBD1 (7 bases). Trimming cost V 4 bases and J 4 bases, with 16 bases left between them. The CDR3 is 15 amino acids. CDR1 and CDR2 from the germline V gene are SGHTA and FQGTGA. CDR3 sequence reads: CASSSQTGRRETQYF. The CDR3 DNA follows: TGTGCCAGCAGCTCCCAGACAGGGAGGAGAGAGACCCAGTACTTC. Supplemented by reference TRBV7-3 and TRBJ2-5, the full variable domain reads GAGVSQTPSNKVTEKGKYVELRCDPISGHTALYWYRQSLGQGPEFLIYFQGTGAADDSGLPNDRFFAVRPEGSVSTLKIQRTERGDSAVYLCASSSQTGRRETQYFGPGTRLLVL.

This clonotype was picked up one time. The chain is built from TRBV11-2 and TRBJ2-1; D gene ambiguous. CDR3 length: 17 amino acids. CDR1 and CDR2 from the germline V gene are SGHAT and FQNNGV. V was pared by 0 bases and J by 0 bases, with 12 bases between. CDR3 sequence reads: CASSLDSWPPSYNEQFF. Here the CDR3 DNA reads TGTGCCAGCAGCTTAGATTCGTGGCCCCCCTCCTACAATGAGCAGTTCTTC.

This clonotype has more than one count but fewer than ten. The chain joins TRBV20-1 to TRBJ2-7, with TRBD2 identical over 11 bases. The CDR3 is 14 amino acids. Trimming cost V 3 bases and J 6 bases; bases outside gene matches: 7. The germline gives CDR1 DFQATT, CDR2 SNEGSKA (reference sequence). The CDR3 DNA reads TGCAGTGCTAGTGAACTAGCGGGAGCCGGCGAGCAGTACTTC. This codes for CSASELAGAGEQYF.

This sequence joins TRBV14 and TRBJ2-7; D unclear. V lost 2 bases and J 2 bases, leaving 7 bases between the germline ends. The CDR3 length is 13 residues. Germline V gene data show CDR1 as SGHDN and CDR2 as FVKESK. CDR3: CASSQQFPYEQYF. CDR3 in DNA: TGTGCCAGCAGCCAACAATTCCCCTACGAGCAGTACTTC.

This clonotype was observed a handful of times. V is TRBV10-1 and J is TRBJ2-3; D unclear. The CDR3 covers 14 residues. V was clipped by 3 bases and J by 4 bases, with 11 bases between them. Germline assignment: CDR1 WNHNN and CDR2 SYGVQD (reference sequence). For the CDR3, the DNA is TGCGCCAGCAGTGATGGCCGGATCCCAGATACGCAGTATTTT. Translated: CASSDGRIPDTQYF.

This clonotype was seen a handful of times. V is TRBV12-3 or TRBV12-4 and J is TRBJ2-7, with 10 nucleotides matching TRBD2. The ends lost 6 bases at V and 2 bases at J; junction bases unmatched: 4. The CDR3 consists of 14 residues. CDR3 region: CASRPSGSPYEQYF. DNA of the CDR3: TGTGCCAGCAGACCTAGCGGGAGTCCCTACGAGCAGTACTTC.

This clonotype was observed a few times. The rearrangement joins TRBV25-1 to TRBJ1-2; D may be TRBD1 (5 bases). Looked up from germline, CDR1 is MGHDK and CDR2 is SYGVNS. The CDR3 runs 15 residues. V dropped 3 bases and J dropped 0 bases, with 11 bases sitting between them. The CDR3: CASSDQGVPNYGYTF. CDR3 bases: TGTGCCAGCAGTGATCAGGGAGTCCCTAACTATGGCTACACCTTC.

The gene calls are TRBV29-1 and TRBJ2-7; 9 bases map to TRBD1. The length of the CDR3 is 17 residues. V shed 3 bases, J shed 1 base, and the junction held 13 bases outside the gene matches. CDR1 and CDR2 from the germline V gene are SQVTM and ANQGSEA. CDR3 residues: CSVDAPSPGQGSYEQYF. The DNA for the CDR3 is TGCAGCGTTGACGCCCCCTCCCCGGGACAGGGTTCCTACGAGCAGTACTTC.